These T cell receptor beta chains were read from a single sample in a study of cytomegalovirus exposure and HLA in healthy donors. Assay used: immunoSEQ multiplex PCR; TCRdb lists only in-frame clones, some missing. This table holds approximately 160,000 clones, about 86% found once. Sequenced sample: PBMCs. All receptors come from a woman aged 25 to 39 in good health and CMV-seronegative. CDR3s include the opening cysteine and the closing phenylalanine or tryptophan. The D gene is left open where the match is weak. Clone size is shown for a subset of rows, as once, few, many or a class of expanded clone.

J: TRBJ2-7; D: TRBD1; size: -; V: TRBV10-3; DNA: TGTGCCATCAGTGAGCTTCGGGACAGGGATCTACGAGGGCAGTACTTC; CDR3: CAISELRDRDLRGQYF
J: TRBJ2-7; D: -; size: -; V: TRBV27; DNA: TGTGCCAGCAGTTTATCTTTTCAGGGAGCCTACGAGCAGTACTTC; CDR3: CASSLSFQGAYEQYF
J: TRBJ1-2; D: -; size: -; V: TRBV11-3; DNA: TGTGCCAGCAGCTTCTTAATTCGGGAGATGCACGGCTACACCTTC; CDR3: CASSFLIREMHGYTF
J: TRBJ2-1; D: -; size: -; V: TRBV27; DNA: TGTGCCAGCAGTTTGGACTACAGAACCTACAATGAGCAGTTCTTC; CDR3: CASSLDYRTYNEQFF
J: TRBJ1-1; D: TRBD1; size: once; V: TRBV7-2; DNA: TGTGCCAGCAGCTTCGCGACAGGGCCTGAAGCTTTCTTT; CDR3: CASSFATGPEAFF
J: TRBJ1-5; D: -; size: -; V: TRBV28; DNA: TGTGCCAGCAGTTTAACACAAGATCAGCCCCAGCATTTT; CDR3: CASSLTQDQPQHF
J: TRBJ2-1; D: -; size: -; V: TRBV2; DNA: TGTGCCAGCAGTAGTCGGGACAATTACAATGAGCAGTTCTTC; CDR3: CASSSRDNYNEQFF
J: TRBJ2-5; D: -; size: few; V: TRBV7-9; DNA: TGTGCCAGCAGCTTAGCGGACGGACGAGAGACCCAGTACTTC; CDR3: CASSLADGRETQYF
J: TRBJ2-2; D: -; size: -; V: TRBV19; DNA: TGTGCCAGTAGGACGGTCCCGGGGGAGCTGTTTTTT; CDR3: CASRTVPGELFF
J: TRBJ2-2; D: TRBD1; size: -; V: TRBV15; DNA: TGTGCCACCAGCCGCGACAGGGCCCCCGACACCGGGGAGCTGTTTTTT; CDR3: CATSRDRAPDTGELFF
J: TRBJ2-1; D: -; size: -; V: TRBV27; DNA: TGTGCCAGCAGTCCCGGGACTTCCCGCAATGAGCAGTTCTTC; CDR3: CASSPGTSRNEQFF
J: TRBJ1-2; D: TRBD1; size: -; V: TRBV27; DNA: TGTGCCAGCAGTTTAGATCCCCAGGGGGTATATGGCTACACCTTC; CDR3: CASSLDPQGVYGYTF
J: TRBJ2-2; D: -; size: -; V: TRBV7-9; DNA: TGTGCCAGCAGCTTACGAGGGAGGTTGCACACCGGGGAGCTGTTTTTT; CDR3: CASSLRGRLHTGELFF
J: TRBJ2-1; D: TRBD2; size: many; V: TRBV7-8; DNA: TGTGCCAGCAGCTTACTGACTAGCGGGAAATGGTTCTTC; CDR3: CASSLLTSGKWFF
J: TRBJ2-6; D: TRBD1; size: -; V: TRBV27; DNA: TGTGCCAGCAGTCCCCTCGGGACAGGGGCTGGGGCCAACGTCCTGACTTTC; CDR3: CASSPLGTGAGANVLTF
J: TRBJ1-2; D: -; size: -; V: TRBV15; DNA: TGTGCCACCAGCAGAGATCATGAACCGGTGGGCTATGGCTACACCTTC; CDR3: CATSRDHEPVGYGYTF
J: TRBJ2-7; D: -; size: -; V: TRBV30; DNA: TGTGCCTGGAGTGACCCCGCCTACGAGCAGTACTTC; CDR3: CAWSDPAYEQYF
J: TRBJ1-2; D: -; size: -; V: TRBV19; DNA: TGTGCCAGTAGCTCAACCCGGACGGTCTATGGCTACACCTTC; CDR3: CASSSTRTVYGYTF
J: TRBJ1-1; D: -; size: -; V: TRBV7-2; DNA: TGTGCCAGCAGCTTCGCGAACACTGAAGCTTTCTTT; CDR3: CASSFANTEAFF
J: TRBJ1-1; D: -; size: -; V: TRBV19; DNA: TGTGCCAGTAGTGGATCCCTCCGGGCCGTGAACACTGAAGCTTTCTTT; CDR3: CASSGSLRAVNTEAFF
J: TRBJ2-1; D: -; size: -; V: TRBV9; DNA: TGTGCCAGCAGCGTAGGCAGTCCCTCCTACAATGAGCAGTTCTTC; CDR3: CASSVGSPSYNEQFF
J: TRBJ2-3; D: TRBD2; size: -; V: TRBV14; DNA: TGTGCCAGCAGCCAGGTAGCGGGAGGAGGAGATACGCAGTATTTT; CDR3: CASSQVAGGGDTQYF
J: TRBJ1-2; D: TRBD1; size: few; V: TRBV27; DNA: TGTGCCAGCAGTTTATTGGCAGGGGGCAACTATGGCTACACCTTC; CDR3: CASSLLAGGNYGYTF
J: TRBJ1-2; D: -; size: -; V: TRBV15; DNA: TGTGCCACCAGCAGAGACAGGGAAGTATGGAATGGCTACACCTTC; CDR3: CATSRDREVWNGYTF
J: TRBJ2-4; D: TRBD1; size: once; V: TRBV5-6; DNA: TGTGCCAGCAGCCCCAGACAGGGGATTTCCAAAAACATTCAGTACTTC; CDR3: CASSPRQGISKNIQYF
J: TRBJ2-1; D: -; size: once; V: TRBV15; DNA: TGTGCCACCAGCAGAGGCCGATCCGGTCCTTCCTACAATGAGCAGTTCTTC; CDR3: CATSRGRSGPSYNEQFF
J: TRBJ1-2; D: -; size: -; V: TRBV28; DNA: TGTGCCAGCAGTTTCCCAGCTAACTATGGCTACACCTTC; CDR3: CASSFPANYGYTF
J: TRBJ2-2; D: -; size: -; V: TRBV6-5; DNA: TGTGCCAGCAGTTCGACAGGATACGGGGAGCTGTTTTTT; CDR3: CASSSTGYGELFF
J: TRBJ2-2; D: -; size: once; V: TRBV6-5; DNA: TGTGCCAGCAGCTACGCTCCCGGGGAGCTGTTTTTT; CDR3: CASSYAPGELFF
J: TRBJ1-6; D: TRBD1; size: few; V: TRBV2; DNA: TGTGCCAGCAGTGTCACGGACAGGGCGTTAACACCCCTCCACTTT; CDR3: CASSVTDRALTPLHF
J: TRBJ2-2; D: TRBD1; size: -; V: TRBV5-1; DNA: TGCGCCAGCAGCTCCCGACAGGGGAACACCGGGGAGCTGTTTTTT; CDR3: CASSSRQGNTGELFF
J: TRBJ1-2; D: -; size: -; V: TRBV5-4; DNA: TGTGCCAGCAGCTTGGGAACAGAGTACTATGGCTACACCTTC; CDR3: CASSLGTEYYGYTF
J: TRBJ1-1; D: -; size: -; V: TRBV6-5; DNA: TGTGCCAGCAGCCCTACGCTGCAGGGGACGGTTTTCTTT; CDR3: CASSPTLQGTVFF
J: TRBJ1-2; D: TRBD1; size: -; V: TRBV9; DNA: TGTGCCAGCAGACAGGGGAGGGGTGGCTACACCTTC; CDR3: CASRQGRGGYTF
J: TRBJ1-1; D: TRBD1; size: -; V: TRBV9; DNA: TGTGCCAGCAGCGTAGAAGGGACAGGATTCCCCGTGAACACTGAAGCTTTCTTT; CDR3: CASSVEGTGFPVNTEAFF
J: TRBJ1-2; D: -; size: -; V: TRBV7-9; DNA: TGTGCCAGCAGCCCGAGGACGGAACATTATGGCTACACCTTC; CDR3: CASSPRTEHYGYTF
J: TRBJ1-2; D: TRBD1; size: -; V: TRBV5-1; DNA: TGCGCCAGCAGAGAGTCAGGGGGCTCTAACTATGGCTACACCTTC; CDR3: CASRESGGSNYGYTF
J: TRBJ2-7; D: TRBD1; size: -; V: TRBV9; DNA: TGTGCCAGCAGCGCCGGGGACAGGCCCTTCGAGCAGTACTTC; CDR3: CASSAGDRPFEQYF
J: TRBJ1-5; D: -; size: -; V: TRBV5-4; DNA: TGTGCCAGCAGCTTCGGGGGGAGCGGCAATCAGCCCCAGCATTTT; CDR3: CASSFGGSGNQPQHF
J: TRBJ2-7; D: -; size: -; V: TRBV28; DNA: TGTGCCAGCACGGGGGCCAGAGAGCAGTACTTC; CDR3: CASTGAREQYF
J: TRBJ1-2; D: -; size: -; V: TRBV4-1; DNA: TGCGCCAGCAGCCAAGAGCAGGTGGCTGTGGTCTATGGCTACACCTTC; CDR3: CASSQEQVAVVYGYTF
J: TRBJ2-2; D: TRBD2; size: -; V: TRBV7-2; DNA: TGTGCCAGCAGCGAATTAGCGGGAGGCACCGGGGAGCTGTTTTTT; CDR3: CASSELAGGTGELFF
J: TRBJ2-7; D: -; size: -; V: TRBV27; DNA: TGTGCCAGCAGTTTATCGGGAGGCACAGGATACTACGAGCAGTACTTC; CDR3: CASSLSGGTGYYEQYF
J: TRBJ1-5; D: TRBD1; size: -; V: TRBV28; DNA: TGTGCCAGCAGGACCCGGACAGGGGGTTTTGATAGCAATCAGCCCCAGCATTTT; CDR3: CASRTRTGGFDSNQPQHF
J: TRBJ1-2; D: TRBD1; size: -; V: TRBV7-2; DNA: TGTGCCAGCAGCTTCCGACAGGGTGAATATGGCTACACCTTC; CDR3: CASSFRQGEYGYTF
J: TRBJ2-7; D: TRBD1; size: -; V: TRBV27; DNA: TGTGCCAGCAGCCCTGGACAGGGGGCCTACGAGCAGTACTTC; CDR3: CASSPGQGAYEQYF
J: TRBJ2-1; D: -; size: -; V: TRBV12-1; DNA: TGTGCCAGCAGCTCACACAGGGGCAATGAGCAGTTCTTC; CDR3: CASSSHRGNEQFF
J: TRBJ1-4; D: -; size: -; V: TRBV13; DNA: TGTGCCAGCAGCCCCAACCGGGGGAATGAAAAACTGTTTTTT; CDR3: CASSPNRGNEKLFF
J: TRBJ2-7; D: -; size: -; V: TRBV6-5; DNA: TGTGCCAGCAGTCCCATGGACAACCCATCCTACGAGCAGTACTTC; CDR3: CASSPMDNPSYEQYF
J: TRBJ2-3; D: -; size: -; V: TRBV28; DNA: TGTGCCAGCAGCATGATCGATACGCAGTATTTT; CDR3: CASSMIDTQYF
J: TRBJ2-1; D: TRBD2; size: -; V: TRBV7-8; DNA: TGTGCCAGCAGCCCGCAGGGACTAGCGGGAGGGGTGGGGTACAATGAGCAGTTCTTC; CDR3: CASSPQGLAGGVGYNEQFF
J: TRBJ2-2; D: TRBD1; size: -; V: TRBV5-1; DNA: TGCGCCAGCAGGCCTACAGGGGCTACTCGGAACACCGGGGAGCTGTTTTTT; CDR3: CASRPTGATRNTGELFF
J: TRBJ2-3; D: -; size: -; V: TRBV5-1; DNA: TGCGCCAGCAGCATGGTGGCGGGCACAGATACGCAGTATTTT; CDR3: CASSMVAGTDTQYF
J: TRBJ1-2; D: -; size: -; V: TRBV7-8; DNA: TGTGCCAGCAGCTTAGACAACAGGGAGGATGGGGGCTACACCTTC; CDR3: CASSLDNREDGGYTF
J: TRBJ2-5; D: -; size: -; V: TRBV6-1; DNA: TGTGCCAGCAGTGAAAAGGTTCGGGAGACCCAGTACTTC; CDR3: CASSEKVRETQYF